These 17 T cell receptor beta chains were sequenced from one sample in a study of T cell changes during pregnancy in multiple sclerosis. Here immunoSEQ multiplex PCR was the method, and the copy in TCRdb shows in-frame clones only, minus some. The data contain 100,000 or so clones, nearly 95% of them singletons. This sample comprised peripheral blood, obtained after pregnancy. The receptors originated from a female donor in good health, enrolled as a control in a pregnancy study.

V usage is TRBV25-1 and J usage is TRBJ2-7, with D perhaps TRBD2 (6 bases). Germline V gives CDR1 MGHDK, CDR2 SYGVNS. The CDR3 contains 13 residues. V was pared by 3 bases and J by 4 bases, with 10 bases between. The CDR3 coding sequence is TGTGCCAGCAGTGATGGCCGGGAGTACGAGCAGTACTTC. The encoded protein is CASSDGREYEQYF.

CDR3 in amino acids: CASSEGGSSETQYF. CDR3 coding DNA: TGTGCCAGCAGTGAAGGCGGGAGTAGTGAGACCCAGTACTTC. The J gene is TRBJ2-5, the V gene TRBV6-1, with 7 bases fitting TRBD2. Trimming removed 1 base from V and 5 bases from J; junction bases left unmatched: 4. Germline V gene data show CDR1 as MNHNS and CDR2 as SASEGT. This CDR3 spans 14 amino acids.

This chain uses TRBV5-6 with TRBJ2-3; TRBD2 aligns across 13 bases. With V trimmed by 3 bases and J by 4 bases, 5 bases remained unmatched. Germline V gene data show CDR1 as SGHDT and CDR2 as YYEEEE. The CDR3 consists of 16 residues. CDR3 sequence reads: CASSSTTSGRSDTQYF. The CDR3 DNA follows: TGTGCCAGCAGCTCTACGACTAGCGGGAGGTCAGATACGCAGTATTTT.

The rearrangement uses TRBV28 and TRBJ2-7; maybe TRBD2 (6 bases). The CDR3 totals 14 residues. Germline assignment: CDR1 MDHEN and CDR2 SYDVKM. V dropped 2 bases and J dropped 3 bases, with 11 bases sitting between them. The CDR3: CASSLERVLYEQYF. CDR3 sequence (DNA): TGTGCCAGCAGTTTAGAGCGGGTTCTCTACGAGCAGTACTTC.

V gene TRBV6-5 combines with J gene TRBJ2-2, with 12 bases lining up with TRBD2. The CDR3 length is 16 residues. The trim removed 3 bases at V and 6 bases at J, leaving 5 bases unmatched. Germline V gene data show CDR1 as MNHEY and CDR2 as SVGAGI. CDR3 DNA sequence: TGTGCCAGCAGTTATCGGCTAGCGGGAGGGTCCGGGGAGCTGTTTTTT. It encodes CASSYRLAGGSGELFF.

This rearrangement joins TRBV9 to TRBJ2-7, with TRBD2 matching 14 bases. The length of the CDR3 is 16 residues. With V trimmed by 3 bases and J by 3 bases, 5 bases remained unmatched. Germline V gene sequence: CDR1 SGDLS, CDR2 YYNGEE. CDR3 coding DNA: TGTGCCAGCAGCGATCCGACTAGCGGGAGGGTCTACGAGCAGTACTTC. Its protein product is CASSDPTSGRVYEQYF.

This clone was observed once. This chain links TRBV5-1 with TRBJ2-5; 7 nucleotides align to TRBD2. CDR3 length: 15 amino acids. CDR1 and CDR2 (germline): SGHRS, YFSETQ. V dropped 6 bases and J dropped 2; count of bases not matched to a gene: 10. As DNA, the CDR3 is TGCGCCAGCACCCCAGGGCGGGAGCGGCAAGAGACCCAGTACTTC. Protein product: CASTPGRERQETQYF.

The chain couples TRBV28 to TRBJ2-1; 8 bases map to TRBD2. The V gene end was trimmed by 4 bases and the J gene end by 7 bases; junction bases not matched to a gene: 12. The CDR3 spans 16 residues. In germline, CDR1 is MDHEN, CDR2 SYDVKM. The CDR3 spells CASSSERERFRNEQFF. The CDR3 coding sequence is TGTGCCAGCAGTTCCGAGCGGGAGCGATTCCGGAATGAGCAGTTCTTC.

This clone was detected a few times. This chain links TRBV11-2 with TRBJ2-7, with D unclear. V was trimmed by 1 base and J by 0 bases, leaving 10 bases between them. Germline V gene lookup returns CDR1 SGHAT and CDR2 FQNNGV. The CDR3 runs 15 residues. Here the CDR3 DNA reads TGTGCCAGCAGCTTAGGGTTAGCAATCTCCTACGAGCAGTACTTC. Translating it yields CASSLGLAISYEQYF.

The genes are TRBV5-1 and TRBJ2-3, with D perhaps matching TRBD1 (6 bases). This CDR3 contains 16 residues. Germline V CDR1 and CDR2: SGHRS, YFSETQ. Trimming stripped 4 bases from V and 2 bases from J, with 17 bases between. CDR3 sequence reads: CASSPTQGPYTDTQYF. The CDR3 DNA is TGCGCCAGCAGCCCCACCCAGGGGCCTTACACAGATACGCAGTATTTT. The full variable domain, in which reference TRBV5-1 and TRBJ2-3 provide the parts outside the CDR3, is KAGVTQTPRYLIKTRGQQVTLSCSPISGHRSVSWYQQTPGQGLQFLFEYFSETQRNKGNFPGRFSGRQFSNSRSEMNVSTLELGDSALYLCASSPTQGPYTDTQYFGPGTRLTVL.

Comment on this clone: One end of the junction fails to match germline, which may point to a read error. The rearrangement uses TRBV7-7 and TRBJ2-3; D perhaps matches TRBD1 (5 bases). CDR1 and CDR2 (germline): SSHAT, FNYEAQ (reference sequence). CDR3 length equals 13 residues. The CDR3 DNA reads TGTGCTAGCAGCTTCTCCAGGGCCGATACGCAGTATTTT. The encoded protein is CASSFSRADTQYF.

This chain joins TRBV11-3 and TRBJ2-5, with 7 bases aligning to TRBD2. V was clipped by 2 bases and J by 3 bases; unmatched bases: 9. The CDR3 is 16 residues long. CDR1 is SGHNT, CDR2 YENEEA, per germline. CDR3 DNA: TGTGCCAGCAGCTTAAGGTCGGGAGGCCCTAAAGAGACCCAGTACTTC. Residues: CASSLRSGGPKETQYF.

This clone was found once. The chain combines TRBV27 with TRBJ2-3; tentatively, D is TRBD2 (6 bases). This CDR3 has 15 residues. Germline CDR1 MNHEY, CDR2 SMNVEV (reference sequence). Deletions cut 5 bases from V and 3 bases from J, with 15 bases between. This CDR3 is CASSPPARGTDTQYF. CDR3 DNA sequence: TGTGCCAGCAGTCCGCCCGCACGGGGGACAGATACGCAGTATTTT.

This rearrangement joins TRBV7-9 to TRBJ2-7, with TRBD1 matching over 7 bases. The ends lost 5 bases at V and 3 bases at J; junction bases unmatched: 7. Germline loops: CDR1 SEHNR, CDR2 FQNEAQ (reference sequence). This CDR3 is built from 14 residues. The chain's CDR3 is CASSTPGQNYEQYF. The CDR3 region has the DNA TGTGCCAGCAGCACTCCGGGACAGAACTACGAGCAGTACTTC.

This clone was found once. The rearrangement joins TRBV2 to TRBJ2-7; 15 positions agree with TRBD2. The CDR3 loop spans 15 amino acids. Germline lookup yields CDR1 SNHLY and CDR2 FYNNEI. J gave up 4 bases and V 3 bases, and 1 base lay outside the gene matches. The CDR3 loop reads CASSDGLAGGYEQYF. CDR3 nucleotides: TGTGCCAGCAGTGACGGACTAGCGGGAGGGTACGAGCAGTACTTC.

This chain uses TRBV5-1 with TRBJ2-7; 7 positions agree with TRBD2. The CDR3 is 16 residues long. In germline, CDR1 is SGHRS, CDR2 YFSETQ. J gave up 0 bases and V 0 bases, and 6 bases lay outside the gene matches. The CDR3 loop reads CASSLASSGGSYEQYF. DNA of the CDR3: TGCGCCAGCAGCTTGGCTTCTAGCGGAGGCTCCTACGAGCAGTACTTC. Together with reference TRBV5-1 and TRBJ2-7, the CDR3 gives the full variable domain: KAGVTQTPRYLIKTRGQQVTLSCSPISGHRSVSWYQQTPGQGLQFLFEYFSETQRNKGNFPGRFSGRQFSNSRSEMNVSTLELGDSALYLCASSLASSGGSYEQYFGPGTRLTVT.

Details on this clone: This CDR3 is also generated by other DNA sequences in the sample. This chain joins TRBV29-1 and TRBJ2-5; TRBD1 matches at 8 bases. The V and J ends lost 4 bases and 5 bases, in that order; junction bases with no gene match: 6. The CDR3 totals 13 residues. Germline loops: CDR1 SQVTM, CDR2 ANQGSEA. Here the CDR3 reads CSVGTGGRETQYF. DNA for the CDR3: TGCAGCGTTGGCACAGGGGGTCGGGAGACCCAGTACTTC.